The 11 T cell receptor beta chains below come from one sample, sequenced in a study of blood T cell repertoires in COVID-19. Clones were read by immunoSEQ multiplex PCR, and TCRdb kept only the in-frame ones, dropping some. Counted here are about 210,000 clones, roughly 83% occurring once; the ten biggest clones make up around 6%. The sequenced material came from PBMCs or T cells enriched from blood (not recorded which). Receptor source: a man aged 40-49 years with acute COVID-19.

The J gene is TRBJ2-1, the V gene TRBV28; 8 nucleotides line up with TRBD2. V was pared by 6 bases and J by 10 bases, with 8 bases of the junction left unmatched. Germline V gene sequence: CDR1 MDHEN, CDR2 SYDVKM. The CDR3 length is 13 residues. CDR3 sequence reads: CASRSGLAREQFF. CDR3 DNA: TGTGCCAGCAGATCCGGACTAGCTCGGGAGCAGTTCTTC.

This clone was recorded only once. The chain carries TRBV19 and TRBJ1-2; D not certain. The germline V and J ends were trimmed by 7 bases and 10 bases, with 13 bases remaining between them. The CDR3 sequence is 11 residues long. The germline V gene has CDR1 LNHDA and CDR2 SQIVND (reference sequence). The CDR3 sequence: CASTLGRAYTF. CDR3 bases: TGTGCCAGTACCTTAGGGCGGGCCTACACCTTC.

The genes are TRBV18 and TRBJ1-1; D is ambiguous. V lost 6 bases and J lost 4, with 12 bases in between. Germline loops: CDR1 KGHSH, CDR2 LQKENI. This CDR3 spans 13 amino acids. In nucleotides, the CDR3 is TGTGCCAGCTCGTACTCCTCACGCACTGAAGCTTTCTTT. Its protein is CASSYSSRTEAFF.

This clone was detected once. The chain uses TRBV6-5 and TRBJ1-6, with 11 bases lining up with TRBD1. This CDR3 has 15 amino acids. CDR1 and CDR2 from the germline V gene are MNHEY and SVGAGI. V shed 5 bases, J shed 9 bases, and the junction held 6 bases outside the gene matches. In DNA, the CDR3 is TGTGCCAGCAGTCTGGGACAGGGGGTAACTTCACCCCTCCACTTT. This translates into CASSLGQGVTSPLHF.

The chain uses TRBV15 and TRBJ2-7; 10 bases map to TRBD2. CDR1 is LNHNV and CDR2 is YYDKDF in the germline V gene (reference sequence). V dropped 0 bases and J dropped 2; count of bases not matched to a gene: 4. The CDR3 is 16 amino acids. The CDR3 coding sequence is TGTGCCACCAGCAGAGATCTAGCGGGAGCAACCTACGAGCAGTACTTC. Translated: CATSRDLAGATYEQYF.

This chain connects TRBV12-5 to TRBJ2-1; weak D call: TRBD1 (6 bases). Trimming left V 2 bases short and J 10 bases short, with 18 bases between. CDR1 is LGHNT and CDR2 is FRNRAP in the germline V gene. The CDR3 length is 15 residues. CDR3 DNA: TGTGCTAGTGGTTTGCGGCAGGGGACAACCGGGGAGCAGTTCTTC. It yields the protein CASGLRQGTTGEQFF.

A single count supports this clone. The rearrangement joins TRBV5-5 to TRBJ2-7; tentative D call: TRBD1 (5 bases). The germline CDR1 and CDR2 sequences are SGHKS and YYEKEE (reference sequence). V lost 2 bases and J 6 bases, leaving 12 bases between the germline ends. The CDR3 extends over 13 amino acids. The CDR3 reads CASSFQGAAEQYF. DNA of the CDR3: TGTGCCAGCAGCTTTCAAGGGGCCGCCGAGCAGTACTTC. Supplemented by reference TRBV5-5 and TRBJ2-7, the full variable domain reads DAGVTQSPTHLIKTRGQQVTLRCSPISGHKSVSWYQQVLGQGPQFIFQYYEKEERGRGNFPDRFSARQFPNYSSELNVNALLLGDSALYLCASSFQGAAEQYFGPGTRLTVT.

V is TRBV9 and J is TRBJ2-1; TRBD2 matches at 11 bases. J was trimmed by 2 bases and V by 1 base; bases with no gene match: 2. This CDR3 contains 16 residues. Germline assignment: CDR1 SGDLS and CDR2 YYNGEE. The CDR3 loop reads CASSVTTSGTYNEQFF. CDR3 DNA: TGTGCCAGCAGCGTAACGACTAGCGGGACCTACAATGAGCAGTTCTTC.

The chain has TRBV2 and TRBJ2-3, with D maybe TRBD2 (6 bases). Germline CDR1 and CDR2: SNHLY and FYNNEI. V was shortened by 11 bases and J by 0 bases, with 15 bases between the two germline ends. The CDR3 contains 14 residues. DNA of the CDR3: TGTGCCGGTTCGGGAGAGCTAAGCACAGATACGCAGTATTTT. This translates into CAGSGELSTDTQYF.

The rearrangement uses TRBV18 and TRBJ1-5, with a possible D match to TRBD1 (6 bases). Germline loops: CDR1 KGHSH, CDR2 LQKENI. The CDR3 totals 14 residues. V gave up 6 bases and J gave up 9 bases, with 18 bases separating them. The CDR3 DNA reads TGTGCCAGCTCCATGGACAGCACGAGGGCGCCCCAGCATTTT. Translation: CASSMDSTRAPQHF. The variable domain in full, with the rest retrieved from reference TRBV18 and TRBJ1-5, is NAGVMQNPRHLVRRRGQEARLRCSPMKGHSHVYWYRQLPEEGLKFMVYLQKENIIDESGMPKERFSAEFPKEGPSILRIQQVVRGDSAAYFCASSMDSTRAPQHFGDGTRLSIL.

The rearrangement links TRBV5-1 to TRBJ2-2; tentatively, D is TRBD2 (5 bases). Between the trimmed V and J ends, which lost 7 bases and 2 bases, there was a span of 12 bases. The CDR3 contains 14 residues. The V gene's germline CDR1 is SGHRS and CDR2 YFSETQ. CDR3 residues: CASRDAGNTGELFF. The CDR3 nucleotides read TGCGCCAGCCGTGACGCGGGTAACACCGGGGAGCTGTTTTTT.